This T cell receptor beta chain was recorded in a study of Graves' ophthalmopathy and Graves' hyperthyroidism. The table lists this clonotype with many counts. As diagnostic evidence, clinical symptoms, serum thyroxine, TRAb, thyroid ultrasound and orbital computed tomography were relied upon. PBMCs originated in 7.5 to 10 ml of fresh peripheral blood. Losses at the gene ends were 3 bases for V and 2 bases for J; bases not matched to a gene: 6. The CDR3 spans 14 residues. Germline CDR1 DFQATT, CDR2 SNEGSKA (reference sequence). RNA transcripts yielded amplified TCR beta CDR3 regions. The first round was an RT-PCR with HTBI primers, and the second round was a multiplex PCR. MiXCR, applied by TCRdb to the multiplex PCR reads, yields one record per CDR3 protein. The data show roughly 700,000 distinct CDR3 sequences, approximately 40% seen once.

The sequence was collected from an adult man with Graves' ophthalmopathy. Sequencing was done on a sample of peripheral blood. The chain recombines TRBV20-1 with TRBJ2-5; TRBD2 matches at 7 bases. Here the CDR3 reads CSASVTSQQETQYF. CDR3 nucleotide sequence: TGCAGTGCTAGTGTGACTAGCCAACAAGAGACCCAGTACTTC.